The rows below give T cell receptor beta chains drawn from one sample of a study of blood T cell repertoires in COVID-19. Measured with immunoSEQ multiplex PCR; TCRdb has only the in-frame clones, and not every one. The data show hundreds of thousands of clones, with roughly 88% seen just once and approximately 1.3% held by the top ten. Sample: peripheral blood. The origin of the receptors is an elderly man with acute or convalescent COVID-19. The CDR3 runs from the conserved cysteine through the conserved F or W. The D gene is left open where the match is weak. Size values are once, few and many counts, or a class for expanded clones, and some rows have none.

clone_size	v_call	j_call	d_call	cdr3_aa	cdr3_nt
-	TRBV19	TRBJ2-4	TRBD1	CASSIAGTGGAKYF	TGTGCCAGTAGTATAGCTGGGACAGGGGGCGCGAAATACTTC
-	TRBV4-3	TRBJ1-1	-	CASSQERSTEAFF	TGCGCCAGCAGCCAAGAGAGAAGTACTGAAGCTTTCTTT
few	TRBV12-3/TRBV12-4	TRBJ2-1	TRBD2	CASSPGTSTEQFF	TGTGCCAGCAGTCCTGGGACTAGCACTGAGCAGTTCTTC
-	TRBV2	TRBJ1-4	-	CASNRQDATNEKLFF	TGTGCCAGCAACAGACAGGATGCAACTAATGAAAAACTGTTTTTT
-	TRBV5-5	TRBJ1-3	-	CASSLDGGNSGNTIYF	TGTGCCAGCAGCTTGGATGGAGGCAACTCTGGAAACACCATATATTTT
-	TRBV7-9	TRBJ2-3	TRBD2	CASSPQAGGPLDTQYF	TGTGCCAGCAGCCCTCAGGCGGGAGGGCCTTTAGATACGCAGTATTTT
-	TRBV5-5	TRBJ2-3	TRBD2	CASSLRTGGASTDTQYF	TGTGCCAGCAGCTTGCGGACCGGGGGGGCCAGCACAGATACGCAGTATTTT
-	TRBV18	TRBJ2-3	-	CASSPLSHTDTQYF	TGTGCCAGCTCACCCCTATCCCACACAGATACGCAGTATTTT
-	TRBV6-5	TRBJ2-7	-	CASSSPTGSSYEQYF	TGTGCCAGCAGTTCGCCTACAGGGTCCTCCTACGAGCAGTACTTC
-	TRBV28	TRBJ1-4	TRBD1	CASSSPTGRNEKLFF	TGTGCCAGCAGTTCCCCGACAGGGAGAAATGAAAAACTGTTTTTT
-	TRBV5-6	TRBJ2-4	TRBD2	CASSLPGTSGLLAKNIQYF	TGTGCCAGCAGCTTACCCGGGACTAGCGGTTTATTAGCCAAAAACATTCAGTACTTC
many	TRBV6-1	TRBJ1-5	TRBD1	CASSEAAGGGSNQPQHF	TGTGCCAGCAGTGAAGCGGCAGGGGGAGGCAGCAATCAGCCCCAGCATTTT
-	TRBV25-1	TRBJ2-7	TRBD1	CASSDAGTGRIHEQYF	TGTGCCAGCAGTGACGCCGGGACAGGAAGAATCCACGAGCAGTACTTC
-	TRBV18	TRBJ2-3	TRBD2	CASSPSGASTDTQYF	TGTGCCAGCTCACCTAGCGGGGCTAGCACAGATACGCAGTATTTT
-	TRBV7-9	TRBJ1-4	-	CASSLANSIATNEKLFF	TGTGCCAGCAGCTTAGCGAACAGTATTGCAACTAATGAAAAACTGTTTTTT
-	TRBV9	TRBJ1-2	-	CASRHDRTYGYTF	TGTGCCAGCAGACACGACAGGACCTATGGCTACACCTTC
-	TRBV9	TRBJ2-1	TRBD2	CASTRSSSGGIYNEQFF	TGTGCCAGCACCCGTAGTTCGTCGGGAGGGATATACAATGAGCAGTTCTTC
-	TRBV5-4	TRBJ1-1	-	CASSRPGDSTEAFF	TGTGCCAGCAGCCGGCCAGGGGATAGCACTGAAGCTTTCTTT
once	TRBV11-3	TRBJ2-7	-	CASSSGDGPSYEQYF	TGTGCCAGCAGCTCAGGGGACGGCCCCTCCTACGAGCAGTACTTC
-	TRBV6-2/TRBV6-3	TRBJ2-1	TRBD2	CASSTGLAGGDEQFF	TGTGCCAGCAGTACGGGACTAGCGGGTGGCGATGAGCAGTTCTTC
once	TRBV4-2	TRBJ2-1	-	CASSQHGNSYNEQFF	TGTGCCAGCAGCCAACATGGCAACTCCTACAATGAGCAGTTCTTC
-	TRBV11-3	TRBJ2-2	-	CASSLSGTHANTGELFF	TGTGCCAGCAGCTTATCAGGGACTCACGCGAACACCGGGGAGCTGTTTTTT
-	TRBV18	TRBJ2-1	TRBD2	CASSPPGLAGSSYNEQFF	TGTGCCAGCTCACCACCGGGACTAGCGGGATCCTCCTACAATGAGCAGTTCTTC
-	TRBV6-5	TRBJ1-5	-	CASSLTGFNQPQHF	TGTGCCAGCAGTCTCACAGGTTTCAATCAGCCCCAGCATTTT
-	TRBV6-2/TRBV6-3	TRBJ1-1	-	CASSYSSREAFF	TGTGCCAGCAGTTACTCGAGCCGTGAAGCTTTCTTT
-	TRBV15	TRBJ1-5	-	CATSRERGSNQPQHF	TGTGCCACCAGCAGAGAAAGAGGGAGCAATCAGCCCCAGCATTTT
once	TRBV6-2/TRBV6-3	TRBJ2-2	TRBD1	CASSYGTVNTGELFF	TGTGCCAGCAGTTACGGGACAGTTAACACCGGGGAGCTGTTTTTT
-	TRBV28	TRBJ2-7	-	CASSFTGSRHEQYF	TGTGCCAGCAGTTTCACAGGGTCTCGTCACGAGCAGTACTTC
few	TRBV10-3	TRBJ1-5	TRBD1	CAISTGDNQPQHF	TGTGCCATCTCAACAGGGGACAATCAGCCCCAGCATTTT
-	TRBV6-5	TRBJ1-1	-	CASSRRGMNTEAFF	TGTGCCAGCAGTCGCAGGGGTATGAACACTGAAGCTTTCTTT
-	TRBV5-4	TRBJ2-2	-	CASSLASDLLRTGELFF	TGTGCCAGCAGCTTGGCCTCGGACTTACTTCGGACCGGGGAGCTGTTTTTT
-	TRBV24-1	TRBJ2-2	TRBD1	CATSDGGSGQGLTGELFF	TGTGCCACCAGTGATGGCGGATCCGGACAGGGTCTTACCGGGGAGCTGTTTTTT
-	TRBV6-6	TRBJ2-6	TRBD1	CASSRDSSSSGANVLTF	TGTGCCAGCAGTCGGGACAGTTCTAGCTCTGGGGCCAACGTCCTGACTTTC
-	TRBV3-1/TRBV3-2	TRBJ2-4	-	CASSQDSWGDIQYF	TGTGCCAGCAGCCAAGATTCGTGGGGAGACATTCAGTACTTC
-	TRBV19	TRBJ1-5	-	CASSIIPEELNQPQHF	TGTGCCAGTAGTATTATCCCGGAGGAGCTCAATCAGCCCCAGCATTTT
few	TRBV29-1	TRBJ2-3	TRBD1	CSVRQGRTDTQYF	TGCAGCGTAAGACAGGGGAGGACAGATACGCAGTATTTT
-	TRBV12-3/TRBV12-4	TRBJ1-2	TRBD1	CASRPTGIYGYTF	TGTGCCAGCAGACCGACAGGGATCTATGGCTACACCTTC
-	TRBV6-5	TRBJ2-1	-	CASSWAGGNNEQFF	TGTGCCAGCAGTTGGGCAGGGGGGAACAATGAGCAGTTCTTC
-	TRBV7-2	TRBJ1-2	TRBD1	CASSWGQGDYGYTF	TGTGCCAGCAGCTGGGGACAGGGGGACTATGGCTACACCTTC
-	TRBV28	TRBJ2-1	-	CASSTPGVGSYNEQFF	TGTGCCAGCAGCACCCCCGGGGTGGGTTCCTACAATGAGCAGTTCTTC
-	TRBV11-2	TRBJ1-3	-	CASSLGASGNTIYF	TGTGCCAGCAGCTTAGGAGCGTCTGGAAACACCATATATTTT
-	TRBV19	TRBJ1-3	TRBD1	CASGDSNSGNTIYF	TGTGCCAGTGGGGACAGCAACTCTGGAAACACCATATATTTT
-	TRBV21-1	TRBJ2-5	-	CASSNESLAVETQYF	TGTGCCAGCAGCAACGAGAGCCTGGCGGTAGAGACCCAGTACTTC
-	TRBV7-2	TRBJ1-1	TRBD1	CASSPRGPLNTEAFF	TGTGCCAGCAGCCCCAGGGGGCCTTTGAACACTGAAGCTTTCTTT
-	TRBV29-1	TRBJ2-3	-	CSVERGGGTDTQYF	TGCAGCGTCGAAAGGGGGGGTGGCACAGATACGCAGTATTTT
-	TRBV6-1	TRBJ1-6	-	CASSEALRSSYNSPLHF	TGTGCCAGCAGTGAAGCGCTTCGGAGCTCCTATAATTCACCCCTCCACTTT
-	TRBV4-2	TRBJ2-7	TRBD2	CASSQEGTSGSAEQYF	TGTGCCAGCAGCCAGGAAGGGACTAGCGGCTCAGCGGAGCAGTACTTC
-	TRBV21-1	TRBJ1-4	-	CASSKFSRDVCFNEKLFF	TGTGCCAGCAGCAAGTTCTCCAGGGATGTTTGTTTTAATGAAAAACTGTTTTTT
-	TRBV29-1	TRBJ2-7	TRBD2	CSVFFSGGSPYEQYF	TGCAGCGTTTTTTTTAGCGGGGGGTCTCCCTACGAGCAGTACTTC
-	TRBV5-4	TRBJ2-3	TRBD2	CASSGAGLPDTQYF	TGTGCCAGCAGCGGAGCGGGACTTCCAGATACGCAGTATTTT